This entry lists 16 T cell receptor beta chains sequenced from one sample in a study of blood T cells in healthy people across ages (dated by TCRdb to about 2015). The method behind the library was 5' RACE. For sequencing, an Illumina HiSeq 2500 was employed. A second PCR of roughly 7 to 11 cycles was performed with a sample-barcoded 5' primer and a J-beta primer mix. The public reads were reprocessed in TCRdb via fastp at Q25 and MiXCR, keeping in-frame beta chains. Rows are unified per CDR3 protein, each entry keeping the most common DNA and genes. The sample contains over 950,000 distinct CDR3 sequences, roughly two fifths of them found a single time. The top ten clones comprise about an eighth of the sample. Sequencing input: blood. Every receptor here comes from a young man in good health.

The CDR3 sequence is CSAEAWRGSEQFF. CDR3 nucleotides: TGCAGTGCAGAAGCATGGCGGGGGAGTGAGCAGTTCTTC. The V gene is TRBV20-1, the J gene TRBJ2-1; 7 nucleotides agree with TRBD2. Per germline, CDR1 DFQATT and CDR2 SNEGSKA (reference sequence). Trimming took 6 bases from V and 9 from J; bases not matched to a gene: 11. The length of the CDR3 is 13 residues.

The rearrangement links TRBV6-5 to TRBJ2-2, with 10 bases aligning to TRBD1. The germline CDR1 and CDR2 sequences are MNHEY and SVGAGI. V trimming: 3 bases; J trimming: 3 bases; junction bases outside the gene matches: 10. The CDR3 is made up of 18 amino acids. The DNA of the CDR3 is TGTGCCAGCAGTTATTCCGGGACAGGGGTCGCGTACACCGGGGAGCTGTTTTTT. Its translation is CASSYSGTGVAYTGELFF.

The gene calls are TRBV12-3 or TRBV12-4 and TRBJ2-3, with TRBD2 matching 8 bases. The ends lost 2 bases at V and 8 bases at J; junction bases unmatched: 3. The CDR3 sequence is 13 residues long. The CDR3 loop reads CASSLMAGGTQYF. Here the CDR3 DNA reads TGTGCCAGCAGTTTAATGGCGGGGGGTACGCAGTATTTT.

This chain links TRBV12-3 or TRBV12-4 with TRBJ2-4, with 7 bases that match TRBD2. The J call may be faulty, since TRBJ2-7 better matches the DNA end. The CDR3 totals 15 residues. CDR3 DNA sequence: TGTGCCAGCAGTCCCGGCGGGGGTATTATGTACGAGCAGTACTTC. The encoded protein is CASSPGGGIMYEQYF.

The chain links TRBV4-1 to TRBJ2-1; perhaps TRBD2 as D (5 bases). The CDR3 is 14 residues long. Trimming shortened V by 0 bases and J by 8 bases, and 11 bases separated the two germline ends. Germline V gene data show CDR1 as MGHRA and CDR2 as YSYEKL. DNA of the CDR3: TGCGCCAGCAGCCAAGACGGGGTTGTTGATGAGCAGTTCTTC. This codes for CASSQDGVVDEQFF.

CDR3 bases: TGTGCCAGTAGTATTATACGGACGAACTATGGCTACACCTTC. It specifies CASSIIRTNYGYTF. The rearrangement joins TRBV19 to TRBJ1-2; D unresolved. This CDR3 region has 14 residues. Germline V gene lookup returns CDR1 LNHDA and CDR2 SQIVND (reference sequence). Trimming stripped 3 bases from V and 2 bases from J, with 10 bases between.

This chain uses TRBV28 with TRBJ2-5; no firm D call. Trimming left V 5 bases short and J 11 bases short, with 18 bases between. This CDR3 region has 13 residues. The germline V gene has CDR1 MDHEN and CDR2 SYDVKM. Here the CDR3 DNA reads TGTGCCAGCAGTGTATATGGGGTCAATGAGCAGTACTTC. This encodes CASSVYGVNEQYF. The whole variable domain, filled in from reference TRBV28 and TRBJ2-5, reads DVKVTQSSRYLVKRTGEKVFLECVQDMDHENMFWYRQDPGLGLRLIYFSYDVKMKEKGDIPEGYSVSREKKERFSLILESASTNQTSMYLCASSVYGVNEQYFGPGTRLLVL.

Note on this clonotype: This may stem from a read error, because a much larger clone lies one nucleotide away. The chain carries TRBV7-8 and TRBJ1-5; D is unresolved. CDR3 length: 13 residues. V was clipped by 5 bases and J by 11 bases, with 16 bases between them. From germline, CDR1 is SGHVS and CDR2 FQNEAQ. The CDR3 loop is CASSVLGGEAQHF. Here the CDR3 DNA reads TGTGCCAGCAGCGTACTTGGCGGGGAAGCCCAGCATTTT.

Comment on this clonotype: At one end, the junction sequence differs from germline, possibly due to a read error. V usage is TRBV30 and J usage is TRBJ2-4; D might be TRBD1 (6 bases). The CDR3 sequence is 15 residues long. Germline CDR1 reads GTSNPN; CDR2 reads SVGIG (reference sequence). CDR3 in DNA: TGTGCCTGGAGTGCGGCAGGGGTCGCCAAAAACATTCGGTACTTC. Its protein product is CAWSAAGVAKNIRYF.

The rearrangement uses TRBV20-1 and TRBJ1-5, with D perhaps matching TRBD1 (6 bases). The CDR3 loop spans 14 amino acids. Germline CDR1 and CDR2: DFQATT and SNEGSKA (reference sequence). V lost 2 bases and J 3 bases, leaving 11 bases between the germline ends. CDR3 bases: TGCAGTGCTAGACGCAGGGGCCCCAATCAGCCCCAGCATTTT. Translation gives CSARRRGPNQPQHF.

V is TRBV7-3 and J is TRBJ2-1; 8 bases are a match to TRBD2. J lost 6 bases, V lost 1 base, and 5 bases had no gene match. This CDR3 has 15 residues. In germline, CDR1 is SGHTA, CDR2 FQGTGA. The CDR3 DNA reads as TGTGCCAGCAGCTTAAGGTCTAGCGGGTCCAATGAGCAGTTCTTC. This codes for CASSLRSSGSNEQFF.

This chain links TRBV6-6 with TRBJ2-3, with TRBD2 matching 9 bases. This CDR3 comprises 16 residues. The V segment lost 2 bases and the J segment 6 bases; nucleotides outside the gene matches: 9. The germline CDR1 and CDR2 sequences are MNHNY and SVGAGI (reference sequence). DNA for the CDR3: TGTGCCAGCAGTTACGTGGGTAGCGGGGGTTCGGATACGCAGTATTTT. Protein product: CASSYVGSGGSDTQYF.

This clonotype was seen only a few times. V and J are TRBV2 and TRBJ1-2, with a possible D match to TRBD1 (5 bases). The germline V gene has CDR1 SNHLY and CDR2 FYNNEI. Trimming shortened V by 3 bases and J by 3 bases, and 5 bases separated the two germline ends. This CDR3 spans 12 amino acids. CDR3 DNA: TGTGCCAGCAGTGACAGGGACTATGGCTACACCTTC. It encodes CASSDRDYGYTF.

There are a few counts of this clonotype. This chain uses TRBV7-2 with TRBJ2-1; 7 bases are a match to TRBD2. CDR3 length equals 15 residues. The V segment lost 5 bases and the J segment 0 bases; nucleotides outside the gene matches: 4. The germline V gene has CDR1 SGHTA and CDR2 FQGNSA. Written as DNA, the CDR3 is TGTGCCAGCAGCAGGGACTACTCCTCCTACAATGAGCAGTTCTTC. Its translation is CASSRDYSSYNEQFF. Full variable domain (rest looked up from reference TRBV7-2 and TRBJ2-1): GAGVSQSPSNKVTEKGKDVELRCDPISGHTALYWYRQSLGQGLEFLIYFQGNSAPDKSGLPSDRFSAERTGGSVSTLTIQRTQQEDSAVYLCASSRDYSSYNEQFFGPGTRLTVL.

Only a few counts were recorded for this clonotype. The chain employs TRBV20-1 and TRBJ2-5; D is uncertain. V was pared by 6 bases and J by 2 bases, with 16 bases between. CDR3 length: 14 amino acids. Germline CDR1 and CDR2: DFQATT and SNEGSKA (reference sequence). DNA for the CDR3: TGCAGTGCCCGAGAGAACTCTTTTCAAGAGACCCAGTACTTC. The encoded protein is CSARENSFQETQYF.

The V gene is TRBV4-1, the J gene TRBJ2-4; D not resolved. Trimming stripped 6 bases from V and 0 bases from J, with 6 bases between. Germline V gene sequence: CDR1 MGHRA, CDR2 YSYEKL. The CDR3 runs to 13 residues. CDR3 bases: TGCGCCAGCAGGTCTCCAGCCAAAAACATTCAGTACTTC. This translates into CASRSPAKNIQYF.